The 20 T cell receptor beta chains presented below share a single source sample, sequenced in a study of T cell responses to AZD1222 COVID-19 vaccine. Libraries were prepared by immunoSEQ multiplex PCR; TCRdb keeps only in-frame clonotypes and omits some of them. Of around 100,000 clones detected, roughly 87% appear once; the ten largest clones hold under 5.5%. This specimen consisted of peripheral blood, obtained on day 0 of AZD1222 vaccination. These receptors were collected from an adult in good health.

V and J are TRBV18 and TRBJ1-1, with TRBD1 matching over 7 bases. The V gene end was trimmed by 1 base and the J gene end by 0 bases; junction bases not matched to a gene: 8. Germline assignment: CDR1 KGHSH and CDR2 LQKENI. The CDR3 contains 17 residues. The CDR3 loop reads CASSPRSGGQLNTEAFF. Here the CDR3 DNA reads TGTGCCAGCTCACCACGGTCAGGGGGGCAGTTGAACACTGAAGCTTTCTTT.

The genes are TRBV7-9 and TRBJ2-3, with D hard to call. The CDR3 has 11 amino acids. V was pared by 7 bases and J by 6 bases, with 8 bases between. The germline gives CDR1 SEHNR, CDR2 FQNEAQ (reference sequence). DNA of the CDR3: TGTGCCAGCACCGTCCGGGATACGCAGTATTTT. It is translated as CASTVRDTQYF.

This chain joins TRBV5-1 and TRBJ2-3, with 12 bases that match TRBD2. Germline CDR1 SGHRS, CDR2 YFSETQ. This CDR3 comprises 16 residues. V dropped 4 bases and J dropped 4; count of bases not matched to a gene: 7. CDR3 sequence: CASSTGTSGYSDTQYF. CDR3 nucleotides: TGCGCCAGCAGCACCGGGACTAGCGGGTACTCAGATACGCAGTATTTT. Full variable domain (outside the CDR3, taken from reference TRBV5-1 and TRBJ2-3): KAGVTQTPRYLIKTRGQQVTLSCSPISGHRSVSWYQQTPGQGLQFLFEYFSETQRNKGNFPGRFSGRQFSNSRSEMNVSTLELGDSALYLCASSTGTSGYSDTQYFGPGTRLTVL.

The chain combines TRBV10-3 with TRBJ1-1; D unclear. The CDR3 runs to 16 residues. The V end was cut by 5 bases, the J end by 0 bases, with 16 bases between. Germline CDR1 is ENHRY and CDR2 is SYGVKD. DNA of the CDR3: TGTGCCATCAGTTCTGGCATCCCCGGGGTGAACACTGAAGCTTTCTTT. It codes for CAISSGIPGVNTEAFF.

The rearrangement uses TRBV6-2 or TRBV6-3 and TRBJ2-7; D gene ambiguous. The CDR3 extends over 12 amino acids. Per germline, CDR1 MNHEY and CDR2 SVGEGT. V gave up 5 bases and J gave up 9 bases, with 14 bases separating them. CDR3 sequence: CASSIQIGGQYF. CDR3 in DNA: TGTGCCAGCAGTATCCAGATTGGCGGGCAGTACTTC.

The chain combines TRBV7-2 with TRBJ2-7, with D uncertain. CDR3 length: 15 residues. In germline, CDR1 is SGHTA, CDR2 FQGNSA. V dropped 4 bases and J dropped 0 bases, with 13 bases sitting between them. CDR3 loop: CASSSVGGSSYEQYF. The DNA of the CDR3 is TGTGCCAGCAGCTCCGTAGGCGGCAGCTCCTACGAGCAGTACTTC.

V is TRBV29-1 and J is TRBJ2-3; D might be TRBD2 (6 bases). Germline V gives CDR1 SQVTM, CDR2 ANQGSEA. Trimming removed 3 bases at V and 14 bases at J, with 12 bases between. The CDR3 extends over 10 amino acids. The CDR3 sequence: CSVDFGGWYF. The CDR3 DNA is TGCAGCGTTGATTTTGGAGGGTGGTATTTT.

The rearrangement uses TRBV9 and TRBJ1-4; D not certain. Germline values: CDR1 SGDLS, CDR2 YYNGEE. Trimming cost V 0 bases and J 4 bases, with 7 bases left between them. The CDR3 extends over 14 amino acids. The CDR3 spells CASSVGHGNEKLFF. CDR3 in DNA: TGTGCCAGCAGCGTAGGACACGGTAATGAAAAACTGTTTTTT.

In this sample, this clone turned up once. The V and J genes are TRBV5-4 and TRBJ2-7; possibly TRBD1 or TRBD2 for D (5 bases each). V lost 5 bases, J lost 5 bases, and 14 bases lay in between. Germline V gives CDR1 SGHNT, CDR2 YYREEE (reference sequence). There are 13 residues in the CDR3. CDR3 residues: CASRGWGINEQYF. The CDR3 DNA sequence: TGTGCCAGCAGGGGTTGGGGGATAAACGAGCAGTACTTC.

The CDR3 sequence: CASSQVFLQGSPVRRSPLHF. CDR3 sequence (DNA): TGTGCCAGCAGCCAAGTATTCCTTCAGGGCAGCCCCGTCCGCAGATCACCCCTCCACTTT. The genes are TRBV4-2 and TRBJ1-6; a possible D gene is TRBD1 (5 bases). V lost 1 base and J 10 bases, leaving 29 bases between the germline ends. Germline-derived CDR1 and CDR2 are LGHNA and YNFKEQ. The CDR3 is 20 residues long.

The chain couples TRBV27 to TRBJ1-1; maybe TRBD1 (6 bases). Deletions cut 4 bases from V and 4 bases from J, with 13 bases between. Germline V gives CDR1 MNHEY, CDR2 SMNVEV (reference sequence). The CDR3 spans 14 residues. For the CDR3, the DNA is TGTGCCAGCAGTTGGGGGGGCGCGGGCACTGAAGCTTTCTTT. Translated: CASSWGGAGTEAFF.

The chain has TRBV11-3 and TRBJ2-7; no clear D. This CDR3 has 12 amino acids. Germline V CDR1 and CDR2: SGHNT, YENEEA. Trimming cost V 1 base and J 3 bases, with 4 bases left between them. The CDR3 sequence is CASSLGIYEQYF. CDR3 coding DNA: TGTGCCAGCAGCTTAGGGATCTACGAGCAGTACTTC.

The chain carries TRBV7-9 and TRBJ1-4; D is possibly TRBD1 (6 bases). Germline V CDR1 and CDR2: SEHNR, FQNEAQ (reference sequence). The CDR3 contains 13 residues. V lost 8 bases and J lost 9, with 16 bases in between. In DNA form, the CDR3 reads TGTGCCAGCTCTCCGGGACAAATACAAAAACTGTTTTTT. It translates to CASSPGQIQKLFF. Together with reference TRBV7-9 and TRBJ1-4, the CDR3 gives the full variable domain: DTGVSQNPRHKITKRGQNVTFRCDPISEHNRLYWYRQTLGQGPEFLTYFQNEAQLEKSRLLSDRFSAERPKGSFSTLEIQRTEQGDSAMYLCASSPGQIQKLFFGSGTQLSVL.

This rearrangement joins TRBV2 to TRBJ2-5, with D unresolved. CDR1 and CDR2 (germline): SNHLY, FYNNEI. V lost 3 bases to trimming and J lost 1 base, with 0 bases between them. The CDR3 sequence is 11 residues long. This chain's CDR3 is CASSDQETQYF. The DNA for the CDR3 is TGTGCCAGCAGTGACCAAGAGACCCAGTACTTC.

V is TRBV25-1 and J is TRBJ1-4; the D gene is possibly TRBD1 (5 bases). Trimming pared 7 bases from V and 6 bases from J, leaving 21 bases between. In germline, CDR1 is MGHDK, CDR2 SYGVNS. This CDR3 spans 16 amino acids. CDR3 residues: CASTPELGWGDEKLFF. In DNA, the CDR3 is TGTGCCAGCACCCCCGAGCTCGGTTGGGGGGATGAAAAACTGTTTTTT.

The rearrangement joins TRBV2 to TRBJ1-4; the D is unclear. The CDR3 length is 16 residues. The germline gives CDR1 SNHLY, CDR2 FYNNEI. V lost 6 bases and J lost 5, with 19 bases in between. Here the CDR3 DNA reads TGTGCCAGCAGGAAAGGGCTACAGAAAATGAATGAAAAACTGTTTTTT. Translation: CASRKGLQKMNEKLFF. The whole variable domain, filled in from reference TRBV2 and TRBJ1-4, reads EPEVTQTPSHQVTQMGQEVILRCVPISNHLYFYWYRQILGQKVEFLVSFYNNEISEKSEIFDDQFSVERPDGSNFTLKIRSTKLEDSAMYFCASRKGLQKMNEKLFFGSGTQLSVL.

The rearrangement joins TRBV7-9 to TRBJ1-4; weak D call: TRBD1 (6 bases). The CDR3 extends over 15 amino acids. CDR1 SEHNR and CDR2 FQNEAQ come from the germline V gene (reference sequence). With 1 base removed from V and 6 bases from J, the gap between germline ends came to 12 bases. CDR3 in DNA: TGTGCCAGCAGCTTAGGAGCCGGGACATATGAAAAACTGTTTTTT. This encodes CASSLGAGTYEKLFF.

This chain uses TRBV11-3 with TRBJ2-3; 9 nucleotides line up with TRBD2. Germline V gene data show CDR1 as SGHNT and CDR2 as YENEEA. V lost 4 bases to trimming and J lost 5 bases; unmatched junction nucleotides: 13. The CDR3 is 17 amino acids. The CDR3 DNA reads TGTGCCAGCAGCTCCGGTAGCGGGGGACCGGGGGTAGATACGCAGTATTTT. As protein: CASSSGSGGPGVDTQYF.

The chain recombines TRBV24-1 with TRBJ2-3, with 10 bases that match TRBD2. CDR3 length: 16 amino acids. With 4 bases clipped from V and 1 base from J, the junction kept 4 bases outside the gene matches. Germline CDR1 reads KGHDR; CDR2 reads SFDVKD. The CDR3 is CATSEAGTSGTDTQYF. CDR3 nucleotide sequence: TGTGCCACCAGTGAGGCCGGGACTAGCGGCACAGATACGCAGTATTTT.

Comment on this clone: At one end the junction does not follow the germline gene, possibly because of a read error. The chain is built from TRBV12-3 or TRBV12-4 and TRBJ2-7; D unresolved. The CDR3 is 12 amino acids. The CDR3 bases are TGTGCCAGCGGTTTAATCGCCCACGAGCAGTACTTC. Amino acid sequence: CASGLIAHEQYF.